What follows is one T cell receptor beta chain and its context. The antigen remains unidentified. This CDR3 is 14 amino acids long. Trimming stripped 2 bases from V and 3 bases from J, with 10 bases between. Germline values: CDR1 SGHTA, CDR2 FQGNSA. This sample was included in a study of cytomegalovirus exposure and HLA in healthy donors. Study results and limitations: Most TCRs appeared rarely, but some public TCRs recurred in many donors. The classifier, whose performance was assessed in both the original and validation cohorts, reportedly diagnosed cytomegalovirus status with high specificity and sensitivity. Investigators reported 164 TCR beta chains as tied to cytomegalovirus.

This table comes from immunoSEQ multiplex PCR, and its TCRdb copy is limited to in-frame clones, with some not included. The profile shows 100,000 to 150,000 clones, 95% to 96% of them singletons. The V and J genes are TRBV7-2 and TRBJ1-2, with D possibly being TRBD1 (5 bases). This clonotype was sampled from a man aged 18 to 35 in good health and CMV-seronegative. The specimen was PBMCs. The CDR3 DNA is TGTGCCAGCAGCTTAACAGGTTTCGACTATGGCTACACCTTC. This sequence encodes CASSLTGFDYGYTF.